This T cell receptor beta chain was profiled in a study of CD8+CD57+ T cells in acquired aplastic anemia. Both TCR beta VDJ combination and CDR3 sequence profiling were carried out. Genomic DNA was the template for this profiling. In TCRdb, the reads were re-called with MiXCR into one record per CDR3 protein. Found here are 270,000 or so distinct CDR3 sequences, around 82% of them singletons; the top ten hold about 41%. Whole-study results and caveats: Patients and controls shared about 30 CD8+ CDR3 sequences, which appeared highly expressed in patients and within their immunodominant clones.

CD8+CD57+ cell expansion had been shown by flow cytometry in patients chosen for sequencing. Blood samples were obtained from patients who had received no prior therapy. On this clonotype itself: Antigen: not known.

Sequenced sample: sorted CD4+, CD8+, or CD8+CD57+ T cells (not recorded which) from PBMCs. This TCR derives from a human donor with aplastic anemia.

The CDR3 loop is CASRVGQADETQYF. The CDR3 nucleotides read TGTGCCAGCAGAGTAGGACAGGCAGACGAGACCCAGTACTTC. This chain links TRBV11-1 with TRBJ2-5; 7 bases are a match to TRBD1. There are 14 residues in the CDR3. Germline V lookup: CDR1 SGHAT, CDR2 FQDESV (reference sequence). J lost 5 bases, V lost 6 bases, and 9 bases had no gene match. The whole variable domain, filled in from reference TRBV11-1 and TRBJ2-5, reads EAEVAQSPRYKITEKSQAVAFWCDPISGHATLYWYRQILGQGPELLVQFQDESVVDDSQLPKDRFSAERLKGVDSTLKIQPAELGDSAMYLCASRVGQADETQYFGPGTRLLVL.